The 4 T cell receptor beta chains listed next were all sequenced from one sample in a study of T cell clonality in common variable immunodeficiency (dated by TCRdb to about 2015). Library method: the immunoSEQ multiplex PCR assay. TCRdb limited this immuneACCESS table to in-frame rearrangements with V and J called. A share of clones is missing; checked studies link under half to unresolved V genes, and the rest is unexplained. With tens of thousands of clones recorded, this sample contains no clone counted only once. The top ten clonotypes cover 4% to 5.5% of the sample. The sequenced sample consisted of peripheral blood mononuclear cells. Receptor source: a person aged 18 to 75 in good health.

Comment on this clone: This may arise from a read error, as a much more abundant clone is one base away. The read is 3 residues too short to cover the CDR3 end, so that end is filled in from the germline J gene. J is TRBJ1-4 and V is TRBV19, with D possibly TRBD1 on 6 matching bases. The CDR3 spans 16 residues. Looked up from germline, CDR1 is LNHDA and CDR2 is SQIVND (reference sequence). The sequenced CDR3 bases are TGTGCCAGTACAGGGGTCGGCCTCTCTGGGGCCAACGTA. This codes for CASTGVGLSGANV. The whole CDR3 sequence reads CASTGVGLSGANVLFF.

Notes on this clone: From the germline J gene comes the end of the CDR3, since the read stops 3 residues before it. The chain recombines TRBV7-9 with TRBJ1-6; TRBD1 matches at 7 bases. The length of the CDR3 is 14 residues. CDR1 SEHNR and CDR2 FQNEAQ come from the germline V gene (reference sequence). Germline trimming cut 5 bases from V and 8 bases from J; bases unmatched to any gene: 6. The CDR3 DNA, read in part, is TGTGCCAGCAGCCAGACAGGGATAGATTCACCC. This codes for CASSQTGIDSP. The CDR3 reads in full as CASSQTGIDSPLHF. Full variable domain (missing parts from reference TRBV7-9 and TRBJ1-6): DTGVSQNPRHKITKRGQNVTFRCDPISEHNRLYWYRQTLGQGPEFLTYFQNEAQLEKSRLLSDRFSAERPKGSFSTLEIQRTEQGDSAMYLCASSQTGIDSPLHFGNGTRLTVT.

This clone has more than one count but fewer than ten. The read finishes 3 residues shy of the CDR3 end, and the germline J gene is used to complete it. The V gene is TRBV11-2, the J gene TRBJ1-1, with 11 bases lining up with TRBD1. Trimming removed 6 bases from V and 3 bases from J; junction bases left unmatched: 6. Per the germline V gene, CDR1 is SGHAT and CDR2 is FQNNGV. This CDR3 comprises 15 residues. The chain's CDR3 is CASRPGTGGYTEAFF. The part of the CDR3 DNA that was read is TGTGCCAGCAGGCCCGGGACAGGGGGGTACACTGAA.

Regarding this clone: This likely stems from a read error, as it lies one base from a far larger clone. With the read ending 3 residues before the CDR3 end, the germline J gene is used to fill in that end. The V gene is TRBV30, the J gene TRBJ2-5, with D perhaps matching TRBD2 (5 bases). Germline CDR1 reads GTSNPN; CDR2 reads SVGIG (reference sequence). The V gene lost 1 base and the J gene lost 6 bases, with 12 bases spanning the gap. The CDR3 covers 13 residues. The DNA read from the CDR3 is TGTGCCTGGAGTGAAGGAGGCGGAAAGACC. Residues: CAWSEGGGKT. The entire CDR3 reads CAWSEGGGKTQYF.